Detailed here is one TCR beta chain. The data belong to a study of blood T cell repertoires in COVID-19. For the study at large: Spain, Italy and the United States supplied samples that represented acute and convalescent COVID-19. PBMCs, B-cell-depleted T cells, or T cells provided the cDNA or gDNA that made up the material.

In the study's own analysis: Nucleated cell number was recorded as an estimate derived from reference gene primer amplification. Some clones are missing from TCRdb's copy, which holds only in-frame ones; the method was immunoSEQ multiplex PCR. V and J calls and clone size follow that table, whereas D and trimming were derived from the DNA. The data contain 88,000 or so clones, about four fifths of them singletons. Trimming left V 6 bases short and J 0 bases short, with 12 bases between. The CDR3 is made up of 14 amino acids. Looked up from germline, CDR1 is SNHLY and CDR2 is FYNNEI. This chain links TRBV2 with TRBJ2-7; unclear D gene. The clonotype originates from a human donor in a cohort sampled during active COVID-19. What was sequenced was peripheral blood. CDR3 in amino acids: CASRRRPLSYEQYF. The CDR3 bases are TGTGCCAGCAGGCGGAGACCGCTCTCCTACGAGCAGTACTTC.